Listed below are T cell receptor beta chains from one sample, sequenced in a study of blood T cell repertoires in COVID-19. Method: immunoSEQ multiplex PCR; TCRdb's copy keeps in-frame clones and lacks some. The sample contains around 44,000 clones, approximately 92% of which appear only once. Sequencing used peripheral blood. The source is a human donor in a cohort sampled during active COVID-19. Both conserved end residues are part of each CDR3.

j_gene: TRBJ1-1; v_gene: TRBV5-6; CDR3aa: CASSFLDRTNTEAFF
j_gene: TRBJ2-7; v_gene: TRBV28; CDR3aa: CASNPTGRGYEQYF
j_gene: TRBJ2-6; v_gene: TRBV5-8; CDR3aa: CASSSGQTLRSGANVLTF
j_gene: TRBJ1-1; v_gene: TRBV4-1; CDR3aa: CASSRVRGSTEAFF
j_gene: TRBJ2-1; v_gene: TRBV24-1; CDR3aa: CATSDWADNEQFF
j_gene: TRBJ1-2; v_gene: TRBV18; CDR3aa: CASSPEQGYGYTF
j_gene: TRBJ2-1; v_gene: TRBV19; CDR3aa: CASSMIASGDQTYNEQFF
j_gene: TRBJ2-1; v_gene: TRBV11-2; CDR3aa: CASSPRQWQFF
j_gene: TRBJ1-1; v_gene: TRBV7-6; CDR3aa: CASSLEAETGSDTEAFF
j_gene: TRBJ2-1; v_gene: TRBV25-1; CDR3aa: CASSGASEQFF
j_gene: TRBJ2-3; v_gene: TRBV5-1; CDR3aa: CASSLSRLTDTQYF
j_gene: TRBJ1-2; v_gene: TRBV3-1/TRBV3-2; CDR3aa: CASSQEWQGARGYTF
j_gene: TRBJ1-1; v_gene: TRBV18; CDR3aa: CASSQDRGHGTEAFF
j_gene: TRBJ2-2; v_gene: TRBV5-8; CDR3aa: CASSPQGTGELFF
j_gene: TRBJ2-4; v_gene: TRBV25-1; CDR3aa: CASSVELFKNIQYF
j_gene: TRBJ1-2; v_gene: TRBV6-5; CDR3aa: CASSLMRIGYTF
j_gene: TRBJ2-7; v_gene: TRBV27; CDR3aa: CATALGSLIYEQYF
j_gene: TRBJ2-7; v_gene: TRBV11-2; CDR3aa: CASSARLAGERYEQYF
j_gene: TRBJ2-3; v_gene: TRBV30; CDR3aa: CAWSALASTDTQYF
j_gene: TRBJ2-2; v_gene: TRBV4-3; CDR3aa: CASSQDPNPSGRRGGELFF
j_gene: TRBJ1-1; v_gene: TRBV19; CDR3aa: CASSMSRVKVGLNTEAFF
j_gene: TRBJ2-3; v_gene: TRBV9; CDR3aa: CASSVEAGTRWADTQYF
j_gene: TRBJ2-7; v_gene: TRBV7-8; CDR3aa: CASAREPYEQYF
j_gene: TRBJ2-4; v_gene: TRBV12-5; CDR3aa: CASRGVAGNIQYF
j_gene: TRBJ1-1; v_gene: TRBV6-5; CDR3aa: CASSYSTTVNTEAFF
j_gene: TRBJ1-6; v_gene: TRBV4-3; CDR3aa: CASSQTSLNSPLHF
j_gene: TRBJ2-1; v_gene: TRBV24-1; CDR3aa: CATSDFRGGANNEQFF
j_gene: TRBJ2-7; v_gene: TRBV10-3; CDR3aa: CAISESKDLKTYEQYF
j_gene: TRBJ1-2; v_gene: TRBV5-1; CDR3aa: CASSSGTVHTF
j_gene: TRBJ1-3; v_gene: TRBV20-1; CDR3aa: CSASSLSGSSGNTIYF
j_gene: TRBJ2-7; v_gene: TRBV7-2; CDR3aa: CASSLILAGNEQYF
j_gene: TRBJ2-7; v_gene: TRBV14; CDR3aa: CASSLDLNRAEQYF
j_gene: TRBJ2-7; v_gene: TRBV4-1; CDR3aa: CASSQSGTGGQYF
j_gene: TRBJ2-5; v_gene: TRBV5-1; CDR3aa: CASSLGRDQETQYF
j_gene: TRBJ2-7; v_gene: TRBV6-6; CDR3aa: CASSRTAQGYEQYF
j_gene: TRBJ1-1; v_gene: TRBV18; CDR3aa: CASSRGEGMNTEAFF
j_gene: TRBJ2-1; v_gene: TRBV2; CDR3aa: CASSRALSYNEQFF
j_gene: TRBJ1-2; v_gene: TRBV5-1; CDR3aa: CASSLAGDRGNGYTF
j_gene: TRBJ2-4; v_gene: TRBV7-2; CDR3aa: CASSLWELGKNIQYF
j_gene: TRBJ2-1; v_gene: TRBV6-2/TRBV6-3; CDR3aa: CASSRQSGTSGGRTSYNEQFF
j_gene: TRBJ2-3; v_gene: TRBV5-1; CDR3aa: CASTPRLAARDTQYF
j_gene: TRBJ1-1; v_gene: TRBV19; CDR3aa: CASSGRTEAFF
j_gene: TRBJ2-5; v_gene: TRBV4-1; CDR3aa: CASSQTHRLLGETQYF
j_gene: TRBJ1-1; v_gene: TRBV25-1; CDR3aa: CASSELGGEGTEAFF
j_gene: TRBJ1-1; v_gene: TRBV29-1; CDR3aa: CSVGGGLNTEAFF
j_gene: TRBJ2-1; v_gene: TRBV15; CDR3aa: CATSRDVEAGPYNEQFF
j_gene: TRBJ1-1; v_gene: TRBV5-6; CDR3aa: CASSLVYRGSAFF
j_gene: TRBJ2-3; v_gene: TRBV4-3; CDR3aa: CASSRTSGSLGADTQYF
j_gene: TRBJ2-7; v_gene: TRBV27; CDR3aa: CASSWASETSGTEQYF
j_gene: TRBJ2-7; v_gene: TRBV14; CDR3aa: CASSRGTGLYEQYF
j_gene: TRBJ1-2; v_gene: TRBV28; CDR3aa: CASSSINYGYTF
j_gene: TRBJ2-5; v_gene: TRBV9; CDR3aa: CASSVSSGRGETQYF
j_gene: TRBJ2-5; v_gene: TRBV27; CDR3aa: CASNKETQYF
j_gene: TRBJ2-7; v_gene: TRBV7-9; CDR3aa: CASSPSSYEQYF